This T cell receptor (beta chain) was identified during a study of T cells in Graves' hyperthyroidism and ophthalmopathy. In this sample, this clonotype turned up many times. The CDR3 regions of TCR beta were amplified from RNA transcripts. HTBI primers drove first-round RT-PCR of the TCR CDR3. TCRdb itself ran the multiplex PCR reads through MiXCR, one entry per CDR3 protein. This sample has about 350,000 distinct CDR3 sequences, with approximately 14% found just once. The sequence was obtained from a woman in her thirties with Graves' hyperthyroidism. The sample taken for sequencing was blood.

The CDR3 loop is CASTSGQSNQPQHF. CDR3 in DNA: TGTGCCAGCACCTCGGGGCAGAGCAATCAGCCCCAGCATTTT. This rearrangement joins TRBV6-2 or TRBV6-3 to TRBJ1-5; weak D call: TRBD1 (5 bases). Germline V gene sequence: CDR1 MNHEY, CDR2 SVGEGT. Between the trimmed V and J ends, which lost 7 bases and 1 base, there was a span of 11 bases. This CDR3 is built from 14 residues.